This TCR beta chain came from a study of blood T cell repertoires in COVID-19. About the study: From the United States, Italy and Spain came samples of acute and convalescent COVID-19. Nucleic acid was either cDNA or gDNA, and it came from T cells, B-cell-depleted T cells, or PBMCs.

As handled by the study authors: Counts of nucleated cells, estimated from reference gene primer amplification, were obtained. Sequencing was performed with immunoSEQ multiplex PCR; in TCRdb, only in-frame clones are kept and a portion is missing. The V and J calls and the clone size are those of that table, but D and trimming were determined from the DNA. The table has about 70,000 clones, 75% to 85% seen once. Losses at the gene ends were 5 bases for V and 7 bases for J; bases not matched to a gene: 10. Germline CDR1 reads MDHEN; CDR2 reads SYDVKM. The CDR3 covers 15 residues. Followed over time, Seattle patients had been enrolled while infection was active.

Sequenced material: peripheral blood. The chain couples TRBV28 to TRBJ1-4; 7 nucleotides align to TRBD1. The TCR was taken from a man aged 25-45 years with COVID-19, enrolled during active disease. CDR3 region: CASSPPGTASEKLFF. The CDR3 bases are TGTGCCAGCAGTCCCCCGGGGACAGCTAGTGAAAAACTGTTTTTT.